This section outlines one TCR beta chain sequence together with its context. The CDR3 covers 16 residues. V lost 0 bases and J lost 4; bases outside the gene matches: 6. The germline gives CDR1 MGHRA, CDR2 YSYEKL. This sample was included in a study of blood T cell repertoires in COVID-19. Study-level information: The United States, Italy and Spain were the sources of the acute and convalescent COVID-19 samples. From T cells, B-cell-depleted T cells, or PBMCs came the material, which was cDNA or gDNA.

In the authors' methods: The authors estimated nucleated cell counts from reference gene primer amplification. Profiled with immunoSEQ multiplex PCR; TCRdb holds only in-frame clones, not every one. The V and J calls and the clone size are those of that table, but D and trimming were determined from the DNA. This sample has under 150,000 clones; around 86% occur once, and the top ten carry about 18%. The TCR was taken from a woman in her fifties or sixties who had recovered from COVID-19. The sample consisted of peripheral blood. J is TRBJ2-5 and V is TRBV4-1; 9 bases match TRBD2. In DNA form, the CDR3 reads TGCGCCAGCAGCCAAGATGGGGCGGGGGGGCTAGAGACCCAGTACTTC. This codes for CASSQDGAGGLETQYF.